The rows below give T cell receptor beta chains drawn from one sample of a study of CD8+ T cells in alopecia areata. Clones were sequenced by immunoSEQ multiplex PCR, and TCRdb holds only the in-frame ones, with some missing. The table shows about 220,000 clones, with under 75% occurring only once. The sequences come from CD4+ T cells sorted from blood, collected at week 4, from a patient treated with tofacitinib. These receptors were obtained from a human donor with alopecia areata. The CDR3 runs from the conserved cysteine through the conserved F or W. D genes are given only for firm matches. Rows give clone size only sometimes, using once, few, many, or a class for an expanded clone.

NA,NA,TRBV6-5,TRBJ1-1,TGTGCCAGCACAGGGGTGAACACTGAAGCTTTCTTT,CASTGVNTEAFF
NA,NA,TRBV6-5,TRBJ2-7,TGTGCCAGCACCCACGGGGGCAGCAGCTCCTACGAGCAGTACTTC,CASTHGGSSSYEQYF
NA,NA,TRBV29-1,TRBJ1-1,TGCAGCGTTGAGGACAGTTTAATGAACACTGAAGCTTTCTTT,CSVEDSLMNTEAFF
few,NA,TRBV6-1,TRBJ2-7,TGTGCCAGCAGCCGTTACGAGCAGTACTTC,CASSRYEQYF
NA,NA,TRBV5-1,TRBJ2-7,TGCGCCAGCAGCTTACCGGGCTACGAGCAGTACTTC,CASSLPGYEQYF
few,TRBD1,TRBV14,TRBJ1-2,TGTGCCAGCAGCCGGGACAGGGCTGTCTACACCTTC,CASSRDRAVYTF
once,NA,TRBV11-2,TRBJ1-2,TGTGCCAGCAGCTTCCAGGGTCTGGGAGGCTACACCTTC,CASSFQGLGGYTF
once,TRBD2,TRBV30,TRBJ2-1,TGTGCCTGGACAAGACTAGCGGGGGGCCCATACAATGAGCAGTTCTTC,CAWTRLAGGPYNEQFF
NA,NA,TRBV29-1,TRBJ2-1,TGCAGCGTAGACAAGGGAGCGGTGCAGTTCTTC,CSVDKGAVQFF
once,NA,TRBV5-1,TRBJ2-1,TGCGCCAGCAGCTTGGGAGGCGCGAACGGGGACAATGAGCAGTTCTTC,CASSLGGANGDNEQFF
NA,TRBD1,TRBV23-1,TRBJ1-1,TGCGCCAGCAGTCAATCGGGACAGCGGGACACTGAAGCTTTCTTT,CASSQSGQRDTEAFF
NA,NA,TRBV5-6,TRBJ1-5,TGTGCCAGCAGCTTGGGGGCAGGGGATCAGCCCCAGCATTTT,CASSLGAGDQPQHF